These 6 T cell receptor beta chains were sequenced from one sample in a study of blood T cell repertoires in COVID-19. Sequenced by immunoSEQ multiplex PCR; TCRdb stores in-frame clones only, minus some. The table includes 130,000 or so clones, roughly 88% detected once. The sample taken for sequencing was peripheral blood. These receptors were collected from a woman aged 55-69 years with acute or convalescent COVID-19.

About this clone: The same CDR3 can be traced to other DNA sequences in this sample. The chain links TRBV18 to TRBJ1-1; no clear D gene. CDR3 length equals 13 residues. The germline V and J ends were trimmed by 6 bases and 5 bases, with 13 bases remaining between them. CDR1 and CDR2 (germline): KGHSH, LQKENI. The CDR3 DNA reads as TGTGCCAGCTCTCCTCGGGGAGGGACTGAAGCTTTCTTT. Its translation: CASSPRGGTEAFF.

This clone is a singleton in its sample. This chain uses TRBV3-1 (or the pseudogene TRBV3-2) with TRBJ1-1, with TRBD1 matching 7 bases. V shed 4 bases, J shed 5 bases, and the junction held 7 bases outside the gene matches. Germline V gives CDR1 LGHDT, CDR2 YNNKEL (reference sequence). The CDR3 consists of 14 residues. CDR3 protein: CASSREDRATEAFF. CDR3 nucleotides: TGTGCCAGCAGCCGGGAAGACAGGGCAACTGAAGCTTTCTTT.

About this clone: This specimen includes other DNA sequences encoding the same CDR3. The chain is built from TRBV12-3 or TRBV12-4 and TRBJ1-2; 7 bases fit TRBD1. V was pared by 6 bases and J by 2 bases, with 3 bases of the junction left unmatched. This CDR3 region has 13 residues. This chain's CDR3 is CASSLGQNYGYTF. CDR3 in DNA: TGTGCCAGCAGCCTGGGACAGAACTATGGCTACACCTTC.

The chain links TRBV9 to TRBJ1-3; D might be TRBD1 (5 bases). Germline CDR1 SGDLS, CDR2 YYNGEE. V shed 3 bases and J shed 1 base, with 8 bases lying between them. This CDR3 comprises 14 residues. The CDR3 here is CASSAGTSGNTIYF. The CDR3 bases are TGTGCCAGCAGCGCCGGGACTTCTGGAAACACCATATATTTT.

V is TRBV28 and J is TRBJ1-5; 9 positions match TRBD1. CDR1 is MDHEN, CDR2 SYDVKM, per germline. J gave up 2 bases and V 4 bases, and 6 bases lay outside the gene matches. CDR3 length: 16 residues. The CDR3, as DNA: TGTGCCAGCAGTTCAGGACAGGGGAACGGCAATCAGCCCCAGCATTTT. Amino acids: CASSSGQGNGNQPQHF. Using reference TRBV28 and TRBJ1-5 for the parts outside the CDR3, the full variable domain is DVKVTQSSRYLVKRTGEKVFLECVQDMDHENMFWYRQDPGLGLRLIYFSYDVKMKEKGDIPEGYSVSREKKERFSLILESASTNQTSMYLCASSSGQGNGNQPQHFGDGTRLSIL.

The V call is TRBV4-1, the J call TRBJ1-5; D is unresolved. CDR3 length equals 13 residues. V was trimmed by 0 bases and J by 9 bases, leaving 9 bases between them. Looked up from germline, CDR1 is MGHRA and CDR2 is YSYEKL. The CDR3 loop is CASSQDSGRPQHF. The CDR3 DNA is TGCGCCAGCAGCCAAGATTCGGGGAGGCCCCAGCATTTT.